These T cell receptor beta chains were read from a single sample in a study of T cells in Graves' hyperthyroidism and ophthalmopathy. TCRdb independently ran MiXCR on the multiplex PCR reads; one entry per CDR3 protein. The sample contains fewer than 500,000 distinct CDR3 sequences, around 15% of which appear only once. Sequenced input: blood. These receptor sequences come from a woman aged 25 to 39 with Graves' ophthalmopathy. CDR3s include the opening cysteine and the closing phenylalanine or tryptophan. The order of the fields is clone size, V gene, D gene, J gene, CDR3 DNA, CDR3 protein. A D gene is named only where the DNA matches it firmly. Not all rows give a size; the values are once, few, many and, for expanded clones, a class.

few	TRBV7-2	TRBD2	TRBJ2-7	TGTGCCAGCAGCCTAGAATTTCTAGCGGGGTCCTACGAGCAGTACTTC	CASSLEFLAGSYEQYF
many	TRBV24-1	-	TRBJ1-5	TGTGCCACCAGTGTCGGGGTTCCCCAGGAGGACAATCAGCCCCAGCATTTT	CATSVGVPQEDNQPQHF
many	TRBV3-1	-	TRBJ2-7	TGTGCCAGCAGCCAAGATCGTGGTCAGGGAGGCCACGAGCAGTACTTC	CASSQDRGQGGHEQYF
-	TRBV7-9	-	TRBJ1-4	TGTGCCAGCAGCTCTATCAGGGTTATGTCTGAAAAACTGTTTTTT	CASSSIRVMSEKLFF
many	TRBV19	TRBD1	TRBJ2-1	TGTGCCAGTAGCCCCGGGACAGGGTTGAATGAGCAGTTCTTC	CASSPGTGLNEQFF
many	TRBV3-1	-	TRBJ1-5	TGTGCCAGCAGCCAAGAAGGGTTGGGTCAGCCCCAGCATTTT	CASSQEGLGQPQHF
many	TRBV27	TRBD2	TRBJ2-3	TGTGCCAGCAGTCCCCTAGCGGGGGGGGGGAATACGCAGTATTTT	CASSPLAGGGNTQYF
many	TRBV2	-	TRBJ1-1	TGTGCCAGCAGTGAAACCCCGTCGAGGGCTGAAGCTTTCTTT	CASSETPSRAEAFF
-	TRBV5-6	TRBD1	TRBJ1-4	TGTGCCAGCCAGGGACAGGAGAATGAAAAACTGTTTTTT	CASQGQENEKLFF
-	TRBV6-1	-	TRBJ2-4	TGTGCCAGCAGTGAGGGGCAGGGGATAAAAAACATTCAGTACTTC	CASSEGQGIKNIQYF
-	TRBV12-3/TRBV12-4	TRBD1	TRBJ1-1	TGTGCCAGCAGATGGGACAGGGTGAGCACTGAAGCTTTCTTT	CASRWDRVSTEAFF
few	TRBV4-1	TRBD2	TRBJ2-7	TGCGCCAGCAGCCAAGCCCTAGCGGGGATCTACGAGCAGTACTTC	CASSQALAGIYEQYF
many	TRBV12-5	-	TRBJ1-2	TGTGCTAGTGGTTCGGTCCTTCCCCGGACACGGTACGGAGGCTACACCTTC	CASGSVLPRTRYGGYTF
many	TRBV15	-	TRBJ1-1	TGTGCCACCCGCCTTGGAGCTGAGATGAACACTGAAGCTTTCTTT	CATRLGAEMNTEAFF
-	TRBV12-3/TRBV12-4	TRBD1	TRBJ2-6	TGTGCCAGCAGTTCCCAACTCGCCCGATGGGGGACAGGATACTCTGGGGCCAACGTCCTGACTTTC	CASSSQLARWGTGYSGANVLTF
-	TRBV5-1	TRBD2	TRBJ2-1	TGCGCCAGCAGCCCGGGACTAGCGGGGGCCTCCTACAATGAGCAGTTCTTC	CASSPGLAGASYNEQFF
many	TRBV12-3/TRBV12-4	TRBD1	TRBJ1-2	TGTGCCACGACCCCGGGACAGGGCTATGGCTACACCTTC	CATTPGQGYGYTF
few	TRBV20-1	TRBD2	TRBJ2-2	TGCAGTGCCGCGGGGGGGCCGAGGACCGGGGAGCTGTTTTTT	CSAAGGPRTGELFF
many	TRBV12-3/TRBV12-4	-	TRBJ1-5	TGTGCCAGCAGTTCCCGACTTGGCAATCAGCCCCAGCATTTT	CASSSRLGNQPQHF
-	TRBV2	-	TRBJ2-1	TGTGCCAGCAATTTAAGGCAGGAGGCGGGTGAGCAGTTCTTC	CASNLRQEAGEQFF
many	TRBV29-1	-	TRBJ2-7	TGCAGCGCCTCCGGGATCTCCTACGAGCAGTACTTC	CSASGISYEQYF
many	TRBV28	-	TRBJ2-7	TGTGCCAGCAGTTTCGGTGGGGTGCAGTACTTC	CASSFGGVQYF
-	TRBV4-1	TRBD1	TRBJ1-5	TGCGCCAGCAGCCAAGATACTCGGCAGGGGGGGGGTGGATCTCAGCCCCAGCATTTT	CASSQDTRQGGGGSQPQHF
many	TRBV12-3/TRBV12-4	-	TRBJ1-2	TGTGCCAGCAGTTTTAGGCCGTATGGCTACACCTTC	CASSFRPYGYTF
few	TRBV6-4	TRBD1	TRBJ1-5	TGTGCCAGCAGTGAACAGGGGGAAGGTCAGCCCCAGCATTTT	CASSEQGEGQPQHF
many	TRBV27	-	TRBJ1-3	TGTGCCAGCAGTCTCAGTTGGGGAGCTGGAAACACCATATATTTT	CASSLSWGAGNTIYF
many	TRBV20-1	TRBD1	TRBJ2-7	TGCAGTGCTAGATCTCTAGGGACAGGGGGACTTGAGCAGTACTTC	CSARSLGTGGLEQYF
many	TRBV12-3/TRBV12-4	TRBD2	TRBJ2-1	TGTGCCAGCAGTTTTCATAGTAGCGGGGGCCCCTACAATGAGCAGTTCTTC	CASSFHSSGGPYNEQFF
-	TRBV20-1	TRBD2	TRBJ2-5	TGCAGTGCTAGTAGCGGGCGCGAGACCCAGTACTTC	CSASSGRETQYF
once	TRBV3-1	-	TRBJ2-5	TGTGCCAGCAGCCATCCCTCGAGGGGGGCAGAGACCCAGTACTTC	CASSHPSRGAETQYF
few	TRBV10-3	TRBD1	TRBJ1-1	TGTGCCATCAGTGGGGGCCCCACAGGGGGCGGCACTGAAGCTTTCTTT	CAISGGPTGGGTEAFF
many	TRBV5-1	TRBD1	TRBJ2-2	TGCGCCAGCAGACCGGACAGGGCGGTCGGGGAGCTGTTTTTT	CASRPDRAVGELFF
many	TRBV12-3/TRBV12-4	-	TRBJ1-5	TGTGCCAGCAGTTTCGGCCCTTCCAATCAGCCCCAGCATTTT	CASSFGPSNQPQHF
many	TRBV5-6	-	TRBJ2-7	TGTGCCAGCAGCAAGCCTCTATCAGGGTCCGAGCAGTACTTC	CASSKPLSGSEQYF
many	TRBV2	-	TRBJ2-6	TGTGCCAGGGGGTCGTCAGGGGAAATTGGGGCCAACGTCCTGACTTTC	CARGSSGEIGANVLTF
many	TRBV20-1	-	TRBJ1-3	TGCAGTGCCGTCGCCGAGGGTAACTCTGGAAACACCATATATTTT	CSAVAEGNSGNTIYF
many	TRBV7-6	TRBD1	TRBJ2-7	TGTGCCAGCAGCCTCGGGACAGGGTTCTACGAGCAGTACTTC	CASSLGTGFYEQYF
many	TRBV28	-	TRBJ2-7	TGTGCCAGCTCACCCTCGGTCCTCTACGAGCAGTACTTC	CASSPSVLYEQYF
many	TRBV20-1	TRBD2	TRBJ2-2	TGCAGTGCCCCCTTGGGGAGGGACACCGGGGAGCTGTTTTTT	CSAPLGRDTGELFF
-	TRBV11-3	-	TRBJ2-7	TGTGCCAGCAGCTTAGAGGTTCTCTACGAGCAGTACTTC	CASSLEVLYEQYF
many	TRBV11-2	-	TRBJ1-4	TGTGCCAGCAGCTTTATGTCGGTTGAAAAACTGTTTTTT	CASSFMSVEKLFF
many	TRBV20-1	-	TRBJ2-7	TGCAGTACGAGACCCGGGGGCTCCGAGCAGTACTTC	CSTRPGGSEQYF
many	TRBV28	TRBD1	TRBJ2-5	TGTGCCAGCAGACCCCCGGGACAGGGCATGGTGGGGCAAGAGACCCAGTACTTC	CASRPPGQGMVGQETQYF
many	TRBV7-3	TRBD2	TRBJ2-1	TGTGCCAGCAGCTCCGTTAGCGGGGGGGCACACAATGAGCAGTTCTTC	CASSSVSGGAHNEQFF
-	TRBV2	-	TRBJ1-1	TGTGCCAGCAGTGAAGGATTGGGCAGGTCGCACACTGAAGCTTTCTTT	CASSEGLGRSHTEAFF
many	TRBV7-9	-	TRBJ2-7	TGTGCCAGCAGCTTAGCTTTCGGGCCCTACGAGCAGTACTTC	CASSLAFGPYEQYF
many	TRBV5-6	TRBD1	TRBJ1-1	TGTGCCAGCAGCCCGGCGGGACAGGGGAGGTCTGAAGCTTTCTTT	CASSPAGQGRSEAFF
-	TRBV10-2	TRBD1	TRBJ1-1	TGCGCCAGCAGTCCCGACAGGGCCCCTATGAACACTGAAGCTTTCTTT	CASSPDRAPMNTEAFF
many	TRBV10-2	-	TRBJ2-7	TGCGCCAGCAGGAGGAGCGGGCCGAACTACGAGCAGTACTTC	CASRRSGPNYEQYF
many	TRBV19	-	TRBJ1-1	TGTGCCAGTAGTATGATGCTGAACACTGAAGCTTTCTTT	CASSMMLNTEAFF
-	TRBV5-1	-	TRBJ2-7	TGCGCCAGCAGCGAAACAGGGTTCGACGAGCAGTACTTC	CASSETGFDEQYF
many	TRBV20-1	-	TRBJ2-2	TGCAGTGCTTCCCGACTTAACACCGGGGAGCTGTTTTTT	CSASRLNTGELFF
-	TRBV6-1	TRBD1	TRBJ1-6	TGTGCCAGCAGCCCACAGGGGGCGCATGTTTCACCCCTCCACTTT	CASSPQGAHVSPLHF